The T cell receptor (beta chain) described here comes from a study of cytomegalovirus exposure and HLA in healthy donors. Study-level information: Of all 400 or so donors who were genotyped, around 82% belonged to the Caucasian-associated ancestry cluster. Study-wide results and limits: Previous analysis showed most TCR beta V segments were productive about 90% or about 30% of the time. The classifier reportedly diagnosed cytomegalovirus status with high specificity and sensitivity.

As for this clone: What it binds is not known.

CDR1 MNHEY and CDR2 SMNVEV come from the germline V gene (reference sequence). V was shortened by 3 bases and J by 5 bases, with 10 bases between the two germline ends. The CDR3 is made up of 13 amino acids. Primers for the PCR totalled 60 Vbeta and 13 Jbeta. Measured with immunoSEQ multiplex PCR; TCRdb has only the in-frame clones, and not every one. The sample holds more than 50,000 clones; 77% are singletons and the top ten take about 2.3%. The receptor was derived from a female donor in good health and CMV-seronegative. This chain joins TRBV27 and TRBJ1-1; D call uncertain. Material for sequencing was PBMCs. The CDR3 DNA is TGTGCCAGCAGTTTTCGGCAGGCGACTGAAGCTTTCTTT. This sequence encodes CASSFRQATEAFF.